What follows is one TCR beta chain and its context. Its specificity is unknown. The data were taken from a study of cytomegalovirus exposure and HLA in healthy donors. General study findings and limits: Presence/absence comparisons presumed near-even sequencing depth among donors. One later analysis reportedly identified an Asian-associated ancestry cluster that showed fewer N-insertions than the roughly 700-donor mean. The productive fraction for most TCR beta V segments was about 90% or about 30% in an earlier analysis. Analyzed later, association rates of TCRs varied across HLA loci, with DRB1 most and HLA-C fewest.

The PCR was carried out with 60 Vbeta primers and 13 Jbeta primers. This table comes from immunoSEQ multiplex PCR, and its TCRdb copy is limited to in-frame clones, with some not included. Among some 99,000 clones listed, 69% were seen once. Trimming took 0 bases from V and 7 from J; bases not matched to a gene: 6. Looked up from germline, CDR1 is MNHEY and CDR2 is SVGAGI. The CDR3 has 16 amino acids. This sequence joins TRBV6-5 and TRBJ1-4, with 9 bases that match TRBD1. The material sequenced was PBMCs. The receptor was derived from a woman in her 70s in good health and CMV-seropositive. In DNA, the CDR3 is TGTGCCAGCAGTTACTCGGGACAGGGTTTGGGTGAAAAACTGTTTTTT. This codes for CASSYSGQGLGEKLFF.